Each of the 4 T cell receptor beta chains below was sequenced from the same sample in a study of blood T cell repertoires in COVID-19. The repertoire was sequenced with immunoSEQ multiplex PCR; TCRdb's copy has only in-frame clones and lacks some. The repertoire holds tens of thousands of clones, with more than 85% as singletons. Material: peripheral blood. All receptors derive from a man between 50 and 59 years old in a cohort sampled during active COVID-19.

A few counts support this clone. The chain's CDR3 is CSVLLVPYEQYF. The CDR3 bases are TGCAGCGTTTTACTAGTTCCCTACGAGCAGTACTTC. V gene TRBV29-1 combines with J gene TRBJ2-7; D is perhaps TRBD2 (5 bases). The CDR3 contains 12 residues. Germline V gene lookup returns CDR1 SQVTM and CDR2 ANQGSEA. The germline V and J ends were trimmed by 5 bases and 2 bases, with 10 bases remaining between them.

The genes are TRBV11-2 and TRBJ2-5, with 8 bases matching TRBD1. The CDR3 runs to 12 residues. The V and J ends lost 6 bases and 9 bases, in that order; junction bases with no gene match: 6. Germline-derived CDR1 and CDR2 are SGHAT and FQNNGV. The CDR3 DNA sequence: TGTGCCAGCAGTCCCGGACAGGGCGCCCAGTACTTC. Amino acid sequence: CASSPGQGAQYF.

This chain joins TRBV19 and TRBJ2-5, with TRBD1 matching over 7 bases. The junction had 1 base not matched to a gene; V was cut back by 9 bases and J by 0 bases. The CDR3 is made up of 12 amino acids. Germline-derived CDR1 and CDR2 are LNHDA and SQIVND (reference sequence). CDR3 DNA: TGTGCCAGCAGGGGGTACCAAGAGACCCAGTACTTC. This encodes CASRGYQETQYF. Together with reference TRBV19 and TRBJ2-5, the CDR3 gives the full variable domain: DGGITQSPKYLFRKEGQNVTLSCEQNLNHDAMYWYRQDPGQGLRLIYYSQIVNDFQKGDIAEGYSVSREKKESFPLTVTSAQKNPTAFYLCASRGYQETQYFGPGTRLLVL.

The rearrangement joins TRBV5-1 to TRBJ2-7; D is possibly TRBD2 (5 bases). V lost 4 bases, J lost 4 bases, and 6 bases lay in between. The CDR3 loop spans 11 amino acids. Germline values: CDR1 SGHRS, CDR2 YFSETQ. The CDR3 protein is CASSPGYEQYF. The CDR3, as DNA: TGCGCCAGCAGCCCGGGGTACGAGCAGTACTTC.